The rows below give T cell receptor beta chains drawn from one sample of a study of post-analysis software for immune sequencing data. TCRdb recomputed calls from the PCR reads with MiXCR, one row per CDR3 protein. Of around 700,000 distinct CDR3 sequences in the sample, about 60% are singletons; the top ten hold over 9%. Material: blood. The receptors derive from a girl aged 2 to 9 with multiple sclerosis. Each CDR3 is given without its conserved first and last residue. Fields, in order: V gene, D gene, CDR3 protein. The D gene is left open where the match is weak.

v_gene: TRBV20-1
d_gene: TRBD2
CDR3aa: SASYRGTSGGTDTQY

v_gene: TRBV6-5
d_gene: NA
CDR3aa: ASSTPHNEQF

v_gene: TRBV12-3/TRBV12-4
d_gene: NA
CDR3aa: ASSLDAPLGGGVAKNIQY

v_gene: TRBV29-1
d_gene: NA
CDR3aa: SVVGQEAYEQY

v_gene: TRBV11-2
d_gene: NA
CDR3aa: ASSFQDPLIETQY

v_gene: TRBV2
d_gene: NA
CDR3aa: ASSVIASSTDTQY

v_gene: TRBV7-2
d_gene: NA
CDR3aa: ASSLGGARVDQY

v_gene: TRBV5-1
d_gene: NA
CDR3aa: ASSFPGTNEQF

v_gene: TRBV20-1
d_gene: NA
CDR3aa: SARVIVAKNIQY

v_gene: TRBV7-9
d_gene: TRBD2
CDR3aa: ASSRLAGDPHYEQY

v_gene: TRBV15
d_gene: TRBD2
CDR3aa: ATQAELAGIDNEQF

v_gene: TRBV24-1
d_gene: NA
CDR3aa: ATSDSFEGVAF

v_gene: TRBV4-1
d_gene: TRBD2
CDR3aa: ASSQDTRLAGADTQY

v_gene: TRBV29-1
d_gene: NA
CDR3aa: SVRAIYGDTQY

v_gene: TRBV12-3/TRBV12-4
d_gene: NA
CDR3aa: ASTPRDEQF

v_gene: TRBV27
d_gene: TRBD1
CDR3aa: ASSNLRGSNYGYT

v_gene: TRBV11-3
d_gene: TRBD1
CDR3aa: ASSLSTTGKTDTQY

v_gene: TRBV12-3/TRBV12-4
d_gene: TRBD2
CDR3aa: ASSPTSGRAGGQF

v_gene: TRBV5-1
d_gene: TRBD1
CDR3aa: ASSLGRGQADTQY

v_gene: TRBV20-1
d_gene: TRBD2
CDR3aa: SARAPFRSGGHTDTQY

v_gene: TRBV19
d_gene: NA
CDR3aa: ASIGTLIPDTQY

v_gene: TRBV7-2
d_gene: NA
CDR3aa: ASSRPLAGRTQY

v_gene: TRBV5-1
d_gene: NA
CDR3aa: ASSFGVGELF

v_gene: TRBV11-2
d_gene: TRBD2
CDR3aa: ASSLDPSGRGNEQF

v_gene: TRBV12-3/TRBV12-4
d_gene: NA
CDR3aa: ASSLVGGGLASYGYT

v_gene: TRBV7-2
d_gene: NA
CDR3aa: ASPRRRSSYNSPLH

v_gene: TRBV27
d_gene: NA
CDR3aa: ASSFFAGELF

v_gene: TRBV12-3/TRBV12-4
d_gene: NA
CDR3aa: ASSLTSSRASSYNEQF

v_gene: TRBV5-1
d_gene: TRBD1
CDR3aa: ASSRGQGEGTEAF

v_gene: TRBV15
d_gene: NA
CDR3aa: ATSRSPSGEETQY

v_gene: TRBV7-2
d_gene: NA
CDR3aa: ASSLKPIGGYT

v_gene: TRBV20-1
d_gene: TRBD2
CDR3aa: SASKVAGDDTQY

v_gene: TRBV5-6
d_gene: NA
CDR3aa: ASSLQGRLGKLF

v_gene: TRBV7-9
d_gene: TRBD2
CDR3aa: ASSLGLAGYYEQY

v_gene: TRBV5-1
d_gene: NA
CDR3aa: ASRGPGRAAYNEQF

v_gene: TRBV7-2
d_gene: TRBD2
CDR3aa: ASTSGGGETQY